This T cell receptor (beta chain) was found in a study of cytomegalovirus exposure and HLA in healthy donors. Trimming took off 1 base at V and 3 bases at J, with 7 bases between the two ends. CDR1 and CDR2 from the germline V gene are MDHEN and SYDVKM. The CDR3 extends over 13 amino acids. General study points: In vitro, a few CMV-associated chains proved specific for CMV antigens. In the 120 or so validation repertoires, about 94% of cluster scores exceeded 0, per a later analysis. Rarity marked most TCR sequences, yet some public TCRs occurred in many donors.

Sequencing used immunoSEQ multiplex PCR; TCRdb keeps in-frame clones, though not all of them. The sample holds 150,000 to 180,000 clones, roughly 86% seen once. With respect to this clone: No antigen is known for it.

Source material: PBMCs. The chain has TRBV28 and TRBJ2-7, with D maybe TRBD2 (5 bases). This TCR came from a human donor in good health. The CDR3 DNA reads TGTGCCAGCAGTTTATACGGGGTCTACGAGCAGTACTTC. It encodes CASSLYGVYEQYF.